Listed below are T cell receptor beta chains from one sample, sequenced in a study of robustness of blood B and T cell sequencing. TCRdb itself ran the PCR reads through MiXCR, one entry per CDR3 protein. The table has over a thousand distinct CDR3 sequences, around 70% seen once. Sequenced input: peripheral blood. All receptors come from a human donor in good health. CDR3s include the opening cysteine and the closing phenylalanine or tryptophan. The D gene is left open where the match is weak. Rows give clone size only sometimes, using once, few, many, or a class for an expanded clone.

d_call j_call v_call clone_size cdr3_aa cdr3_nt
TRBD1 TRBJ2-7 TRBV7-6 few CASSPRTGGYNEQYF TGTGCCAGCAGCCCCCGGACAGGGGGGTATAACGAGCAGTACTTC
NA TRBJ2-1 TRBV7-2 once CASSSGRDRSYNEQFF TGTGCCAGCAGCTCGGGCAGGGATCGCTCCTACAATGAGCAGTTCTTC
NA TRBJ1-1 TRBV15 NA CATSRDVGSTEAFF TGTGCCACCAGCAGAGATGTCGGGTCCACTGAAGCTTTCTTT
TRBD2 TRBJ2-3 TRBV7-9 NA CASSRRLAGGRTDTQYF TGTGCCAGCAGCCGTCGACTAGCGGGGGGTCGCACAGATACGCAGTATTTT
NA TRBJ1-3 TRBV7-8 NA CASSLAVGSGNTIYF TGTGCCAGCAGCTTAGCGGTGGGGTCTGGAAACACCATATATTTT
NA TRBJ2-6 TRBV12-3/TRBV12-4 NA CASDSPGANVLTF TGTGCCAGCGACTCTCCTGGGGCCAACGTCCTGACTTTC
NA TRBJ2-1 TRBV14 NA CASSQVAGKGSYNEQFF TGTGCCAGCAGCCAGGTGGCAGGGAAGGGCTCCTACAATGAGCAGTTCTTC
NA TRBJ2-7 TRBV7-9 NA CASSFDGYEQYF TGTGCCAGCAGCTTCGACGGCTACGAGCAGTACTTC
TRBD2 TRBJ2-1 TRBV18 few CASSPETSGEQFF TGTGCCAGCTCACCAGAGACTAGCGGGGAGCAGTTCTTC
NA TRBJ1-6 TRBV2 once CASSEMIVGGVNNSPLHF TGTGCCAGCAGTGAAATGATTGTAGGGGGTGTAAATAATTCACCCCTCCACTTT
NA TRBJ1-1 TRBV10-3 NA CAISSGENTEAFF TGTGCCATCAGTTCAGGGGAGAACACTGAAGCTTTCTTT
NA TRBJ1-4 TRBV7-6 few CATSEPATNEKLFF TGTGCCACATCCGAACCCGCAACTAATGAAAAACTGTTTTTT
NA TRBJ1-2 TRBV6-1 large CASSNPAFVTGYTF TGTGCCAGCAGCAACCCAGCCTTTGTTACGGGCTACACCTTC
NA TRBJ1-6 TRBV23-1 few CASSQFRTGQGPNSPLHF TGCGCCAGCAGTCAATTTAGGACGGGCCAGGGACCTAATTCACCCCTCCACTTT
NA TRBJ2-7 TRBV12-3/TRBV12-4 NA CASSPLGTLGEQYF TGTGCCAGCAGTCCCCTCGGGACTCTTGGCGAGCAGTACTTC
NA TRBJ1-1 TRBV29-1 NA CSARLTNTEAFF TGCAGCGCCCGACTCACGAACACTGAAGCTTTCTTT
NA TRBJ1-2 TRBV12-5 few CASGFLGVGGYTF TGTGCTAGTGGTTTCTTGGGGGTAGGCGGCTACACCTTC
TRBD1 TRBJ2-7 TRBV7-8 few CASSLALTGGDSYEQYF TGTGCCAGCAGCTTAGCCTTAACAGGGGGTGACTCCTACGAGCAGTACTTC
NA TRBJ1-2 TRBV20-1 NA CSARDSRGCPRYGYTF TGCAGTGCTAGAGATTCCCGGGGGTGTCCGCGCTATGGCTACACCTTC
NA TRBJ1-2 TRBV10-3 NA CAISESTIGYGYTF TGTGCCATCAGTGAATCTACGATTGGCTATGGCTACACCTTC
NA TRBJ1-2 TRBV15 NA CATSRGRQVQNYGYTF TGTGCCACCAGCAGAGGCCGACAAGTACAGAACTATGGCTACACCTTC
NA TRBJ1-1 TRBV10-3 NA CATRSLNTEAFF TGTGCCACCAGGTCCCTGAACACTGAAGCTTTCTTT
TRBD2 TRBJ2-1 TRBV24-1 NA CATQLAGGNEQFF TGTGCCACTCAATTGGCCGGGGGGAATGAGCAGTTCTTC
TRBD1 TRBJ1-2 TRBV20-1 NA CSATGQGKGGYTF TGCAGTGCTACGGGACAGGGGAAGGGTGGCTACACCTTC
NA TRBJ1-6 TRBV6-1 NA CASSRTVFNSPLHF TGTGCCAGCAGCAGGACAGTTTTTAATTCACCCCTCCACTTT
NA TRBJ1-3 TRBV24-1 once CATSGRDRKGNTIYF TGTGCCACCAGTGGAAGAGACAGGAAAGGAAACACCATATATTTT
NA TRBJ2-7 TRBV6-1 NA CASSEVGEQYF TGTGCCAGCAGTGAAGTAGGCGAGCAGTACTTC
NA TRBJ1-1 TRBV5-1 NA CASSLGGEKEAFF TGCGCCAGCAGCTTGGGCGGGGAGAAAGAAGCTTTCTTT
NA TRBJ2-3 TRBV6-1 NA CASSVQGSADTQYF TGTGCCAGCAGTGTTCAGGGGAGCGCAGATACGCAGTATTTT
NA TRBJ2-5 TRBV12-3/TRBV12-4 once CASSPRQGGETQYF TGTGCCAGCAGTCCCAGACAGGGAGGGGAGACCCAGTACTTC
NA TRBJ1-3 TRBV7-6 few CASSQRAGNRSLYSGNTIYF TGTGCCAGCAGCCAGCGTGCAGGGAATCGGAGCCTCTACTCTGGAAACACCATATATTTT
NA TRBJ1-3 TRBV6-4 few CASSNTLGSLSGNTIYF TGTGCCAGCAGTAACACCCTGGGGTCCCTCTCTGGAAACACCATATATTTT
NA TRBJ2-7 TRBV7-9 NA CASSPQSSRITSYEQYF TGTGCCAGCAGCCCCCAGTCTTCGAGGATCACTTCCTACGAGCAGTACTTC
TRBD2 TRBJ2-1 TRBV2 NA CASSESRGVNNEQFF TGTGCCAGCAGTGAATCGCGGGGGGTTAACAATGAGCAGTTCTTC
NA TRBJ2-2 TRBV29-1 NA CSVEAQNTGELFF TGCAGCGTTGAGGCCCAAAACACCGGGGAGCTGTTTTTT
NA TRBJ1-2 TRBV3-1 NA CASSQGTRKYGYTF TGTGCCAGCAGCCAAGGGACACGGAAATATGGCTACACCTTC
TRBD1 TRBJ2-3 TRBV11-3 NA CASSARTGSDTQYF TGTGCCAGCAGTGCCCGGACAGGTTCGGATACGCAGTATTTT
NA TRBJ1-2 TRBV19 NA CASSITGNYGYTF TGTGCCAGTAGTATAACAGGGAACTATGGCTACACCTTC
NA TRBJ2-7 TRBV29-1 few CSAVEGGFYEQYF TGCAGCGCCGTTGAGGGGGGATTCTACGAGCAGTACTTC
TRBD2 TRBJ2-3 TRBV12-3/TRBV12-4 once CASNRAGAYTDTQYF TGTGCCAGCAACCGAGCGGGGGCCTACACAGATACGCAGTATTTT
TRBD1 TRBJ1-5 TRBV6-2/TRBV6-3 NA CASSYLDRGAHQPQHF TGTGCCAGCAGTTACTTGGACAGGGGCGCGCATCAGCCCCAGCATTTT
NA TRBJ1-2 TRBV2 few CASSLRGFGYGYTF TGTGCCAGCAGCCTCAGGGGCTTTGGTTATGGCTACACCTTC
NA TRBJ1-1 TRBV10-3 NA CAISGTGNLNTEAFF TGTGCCATCAGTGGCACAGGGAATTTGAACACTGAAGCTTTCTTT
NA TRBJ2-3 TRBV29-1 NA CSVVMVGSDTQYF TGCAGCGTTGTTATGGTAGGGTCAGATACGCAGTATTTT
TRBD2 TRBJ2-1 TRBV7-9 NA CASSVGIAGASGTKYNEQFF TGTGCCAGCAGTGTCGGCATAGCGGGGGCGTCGGGTACGAAATACAATGAGCAGTTCTTC
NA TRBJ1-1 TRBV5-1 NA CASSLSSLNTEAFF TGCGCCAGCAGCTTGAGCAGCTTGAACACTGAAGCTTTCTTT
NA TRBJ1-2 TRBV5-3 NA CARTIATSEGNYGYTF TGTGCCAGAACCATCGCAACGAGCGAGGGTAACTATGGCTACACCTTC
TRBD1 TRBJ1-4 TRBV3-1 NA CASSPRTGLYEKLFF TGTGCCAGCAGCCCGCGGACAGGCCTTTATGAAAAACTGTTTTTT
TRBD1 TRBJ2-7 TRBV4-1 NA CASSRGAYRQGAFSEQYF TGCGCCAGCAGCCGAGGGGCGTACCGACAGGGGGCATTTTCCGAGCAGTACTTC
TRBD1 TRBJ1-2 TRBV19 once CASSQGTGTYGYTF TGTGCCAGTAGCCAGGGGACAGGGACCTATGGCTACACCTTC